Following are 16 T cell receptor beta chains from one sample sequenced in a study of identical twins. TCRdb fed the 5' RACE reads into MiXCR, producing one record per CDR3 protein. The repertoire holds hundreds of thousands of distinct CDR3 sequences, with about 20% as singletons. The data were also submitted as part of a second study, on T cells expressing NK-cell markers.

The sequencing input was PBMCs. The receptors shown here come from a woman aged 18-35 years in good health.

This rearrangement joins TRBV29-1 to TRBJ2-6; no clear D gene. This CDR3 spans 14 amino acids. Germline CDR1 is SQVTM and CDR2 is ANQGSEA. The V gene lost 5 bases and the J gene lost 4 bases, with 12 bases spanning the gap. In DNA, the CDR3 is TGCAGCGTTTGGGCTACGTCCGGGGCCAACGTCCTGACTTTC. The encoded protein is CSVWATSGANVLTF.

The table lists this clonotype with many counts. The CDR3 nucleotides are TGTGCCAGCAGCTTGGCGGGGAGCAATCAGCCCCAGCATTTT. Encoded protein: CASSLAGSNQPQHF. The V call is TRBV12-3 or TRBV12-4, the J call TRBJ1-5; D is unresolved. This CDR3 has 14 residues. V shed 6 bases and J shed 1 base, with 10 bases lying between them.

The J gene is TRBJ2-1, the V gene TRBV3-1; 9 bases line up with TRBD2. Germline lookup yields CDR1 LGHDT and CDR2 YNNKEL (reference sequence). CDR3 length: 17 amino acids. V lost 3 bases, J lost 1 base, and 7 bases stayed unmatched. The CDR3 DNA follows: TGTGCCAGCAGCCATTGGAGGCGGGAGGGTTCCTACAATGAGCAGTTCTTC. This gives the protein CASSHWRREGSYNEQFF.

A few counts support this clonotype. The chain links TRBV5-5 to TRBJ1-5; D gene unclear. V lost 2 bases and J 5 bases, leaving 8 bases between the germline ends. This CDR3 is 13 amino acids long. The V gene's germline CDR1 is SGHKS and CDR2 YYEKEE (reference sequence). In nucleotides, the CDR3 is TGTGCCAGCAGCTTTCTCGTAGATCAGCCCCAGCATTTT. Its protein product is CASSFLVDQPQHF.

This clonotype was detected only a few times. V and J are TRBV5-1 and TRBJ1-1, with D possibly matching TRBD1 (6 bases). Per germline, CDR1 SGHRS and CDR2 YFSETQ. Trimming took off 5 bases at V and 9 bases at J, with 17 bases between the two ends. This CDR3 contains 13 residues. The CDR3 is CASREVGGGQAFF. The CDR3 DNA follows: TGCGCCAGCAGAGAGGTCGGGGGCGGGCAAGCTTTCTTT.

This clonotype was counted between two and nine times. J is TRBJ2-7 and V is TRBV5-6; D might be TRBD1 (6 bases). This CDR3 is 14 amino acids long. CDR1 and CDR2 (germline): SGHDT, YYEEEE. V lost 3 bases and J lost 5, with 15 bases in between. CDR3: CASSSIYRDHEQYF. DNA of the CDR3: TGTGCCAGCAGCTCCATCTACAGGGATCACGAGCAGTACTTC.

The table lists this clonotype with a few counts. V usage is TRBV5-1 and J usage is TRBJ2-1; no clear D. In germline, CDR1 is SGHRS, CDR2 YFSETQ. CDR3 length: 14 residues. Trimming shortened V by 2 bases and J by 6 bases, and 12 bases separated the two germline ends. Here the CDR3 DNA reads TGCGCCAGCAGCTTATTGGTCGAAAGCAATGAGCAGTTCTTC. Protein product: CASSLLVESNEQFF.

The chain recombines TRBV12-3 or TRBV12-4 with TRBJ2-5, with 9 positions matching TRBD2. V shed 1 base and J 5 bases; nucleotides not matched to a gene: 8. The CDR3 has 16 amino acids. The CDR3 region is CASSLGSGSGWETQYF. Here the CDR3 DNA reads TGTGCCAGCAGTTTAGGTAGCGGGAGTGGGTGGGAGACCCAGTACTTC.

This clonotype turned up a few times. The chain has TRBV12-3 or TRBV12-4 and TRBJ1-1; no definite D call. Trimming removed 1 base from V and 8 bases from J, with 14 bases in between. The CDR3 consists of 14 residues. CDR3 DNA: TGTGCCAGCAGTTTAGGGGCCTTACTTTTCGAAGCTTTCTTT. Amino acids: CASSLGALLFEAFF.

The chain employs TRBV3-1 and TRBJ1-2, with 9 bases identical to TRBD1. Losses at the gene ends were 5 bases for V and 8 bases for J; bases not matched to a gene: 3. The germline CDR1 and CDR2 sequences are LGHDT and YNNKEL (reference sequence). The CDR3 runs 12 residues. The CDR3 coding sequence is TGTGCCAGCAGCTGGACAGGGGTCGGCTACACCTTC. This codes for CASSWTGVGYTF.

The CDR3 region has the DNA TGTGCCAGCAGTGAACCTAGACCCGGGATCGAGGGCTACAATGAGCAGTTCTTC. Protein sequence: CASSEPRPGIEGYNEQFF. The chain employs TRBV2 and TRBJ2-1; tentative D call: TRBD2 (5 bases). This CDR3 spans 18 amino acids. V lost 2 bases to trimming and J lost 3 bases, with 20 bases between them. CDR1 and CDR2 (germline): SNHLY, FYNNEI.

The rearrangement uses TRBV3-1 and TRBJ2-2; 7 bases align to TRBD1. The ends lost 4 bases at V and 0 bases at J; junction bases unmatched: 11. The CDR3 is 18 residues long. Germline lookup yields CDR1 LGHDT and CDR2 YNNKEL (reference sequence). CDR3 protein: CASSPPLGTGANTGELFF. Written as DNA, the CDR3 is TGTGCCAGCAGCCCCCCCCTGGGCACAGGGGCGAACACCGGGGAGCTGTTTTTT.

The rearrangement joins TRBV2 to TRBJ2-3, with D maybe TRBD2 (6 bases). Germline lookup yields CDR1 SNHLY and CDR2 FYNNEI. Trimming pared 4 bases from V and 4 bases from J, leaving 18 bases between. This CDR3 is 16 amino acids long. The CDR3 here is CASSGGDLEGPDTQYF. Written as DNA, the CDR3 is TGTGCCAGCAGTGGTGGGGACTTGGAGGGTCCAGATACGCAGTATTTT.

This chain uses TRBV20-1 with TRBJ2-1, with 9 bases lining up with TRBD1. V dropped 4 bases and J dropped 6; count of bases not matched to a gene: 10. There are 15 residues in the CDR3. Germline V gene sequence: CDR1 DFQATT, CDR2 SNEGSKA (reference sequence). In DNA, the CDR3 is TGCAGTGCTATTAGCCCGGGACAGGGCGTCAATGAGCAGTTCTTC. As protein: CSAISPGQGVNEQFF.

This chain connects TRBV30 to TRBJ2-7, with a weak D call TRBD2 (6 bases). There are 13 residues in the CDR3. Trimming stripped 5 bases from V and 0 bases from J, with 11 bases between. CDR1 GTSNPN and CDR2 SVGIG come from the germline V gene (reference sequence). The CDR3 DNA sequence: TGTGCCTGGGAGGCGGGGAGCTCCTACGAGCAGTACTTC. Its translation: CAWEAGSSYEQYF.

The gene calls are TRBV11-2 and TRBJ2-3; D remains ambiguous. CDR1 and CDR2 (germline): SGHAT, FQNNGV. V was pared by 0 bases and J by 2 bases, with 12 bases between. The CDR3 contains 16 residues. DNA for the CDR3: TGTGCCAGCAGCTTAGATCTCTGGAGCGTCACAGATACGCAGTATTTT. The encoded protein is CASSLDLWSVTDTQYF.